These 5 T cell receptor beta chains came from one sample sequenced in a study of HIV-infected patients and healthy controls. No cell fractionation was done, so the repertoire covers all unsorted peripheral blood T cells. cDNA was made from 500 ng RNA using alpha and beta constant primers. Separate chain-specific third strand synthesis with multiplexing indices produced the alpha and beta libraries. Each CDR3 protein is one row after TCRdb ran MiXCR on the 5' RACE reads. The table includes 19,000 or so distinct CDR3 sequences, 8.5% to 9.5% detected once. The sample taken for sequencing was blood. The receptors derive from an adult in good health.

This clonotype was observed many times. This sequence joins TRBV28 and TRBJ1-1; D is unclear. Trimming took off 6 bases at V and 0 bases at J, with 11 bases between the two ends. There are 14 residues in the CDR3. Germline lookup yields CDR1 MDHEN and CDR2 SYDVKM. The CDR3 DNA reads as TGTGCCAGCAGACCCACGGAACTGAACACTGAAGCTTTCTTT. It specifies CASRPTELNTEAFF.

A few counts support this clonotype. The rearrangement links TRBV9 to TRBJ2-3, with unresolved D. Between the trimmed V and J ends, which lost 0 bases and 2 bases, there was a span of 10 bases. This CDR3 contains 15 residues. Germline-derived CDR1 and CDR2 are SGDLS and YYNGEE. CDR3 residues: CASSVAPANTDTQYF. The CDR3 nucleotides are TGTGCCAGCAGCGTAGCCCCGGCTAACACAGATACGCAGTATTTT.

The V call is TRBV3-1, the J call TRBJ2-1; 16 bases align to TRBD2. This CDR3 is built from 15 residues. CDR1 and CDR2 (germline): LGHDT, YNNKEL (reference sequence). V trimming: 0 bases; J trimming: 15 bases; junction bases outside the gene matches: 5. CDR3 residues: CASSQDGTSGRALFF. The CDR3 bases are TGTGCCAGCAGCCAAGATGGGACTAGCGGGAGGGCCTTGTTCTTC.

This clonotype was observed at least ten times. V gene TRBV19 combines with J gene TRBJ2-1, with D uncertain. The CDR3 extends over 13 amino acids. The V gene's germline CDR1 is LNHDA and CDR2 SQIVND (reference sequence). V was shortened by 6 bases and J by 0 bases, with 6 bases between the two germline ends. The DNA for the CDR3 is TGTGCCAGTAGCCTGAGCTCCTACAATGAGCAGTTCTTC. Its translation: CASSLSSYNEQFF. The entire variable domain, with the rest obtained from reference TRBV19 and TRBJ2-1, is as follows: DGGITQSPKYLFRKEGQNVTLSCEQNLNHDAMYWYRQDPGQGLRLIYYSQIVNDFQKGDIAEGYSVSREKKESFPLTVTSAQKNPTAFYLCASSLSSYNEQFFGPGTRLTVL.

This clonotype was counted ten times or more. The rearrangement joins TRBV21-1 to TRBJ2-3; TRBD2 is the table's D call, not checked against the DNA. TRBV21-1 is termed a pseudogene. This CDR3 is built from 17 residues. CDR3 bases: TGTGCCAGCAGCCGGAATGAGGGAGGGATTAGCACAGATACGCAGTATTTT. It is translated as CASSRNEGGISTDTQYF.